This T cell receptor (beta chain) was retrieved from a study of T-cell reconstitution after alpha-beta-depleted transplantation in children. Library preparation (for TCRbeta) was performed with unique molecular identifiers. TCRdb reanalysed the PCR reads using MiXCR and keeps one entry per CDR3 protein. The sample has a few hundred thousand distinct CDR3 sequences; approximately 20% are singletons. Germline lookup yields CDR1 SQVTM and CDR2 ANQGSEA. J gave up 4 bases and V 2 bases, and 9 bases lay outside the gene matches. There are 15 residues in the CDR3. The sample here was PBMCs, mostly from graft donor cells, taken 180 days after TCRalphabeta/CD19-depleted stem cell transplant. The TCR comes from a male patient aged 10-17 years who had a stem cell transplant for acute lymphoblastic leukemia, so the T cells may come from the graft donor. J is TRBJ2-5 and V is TRBV29-1, with TRBD1 matching over 8 bases. The CDR3: CSVELDREVIETQYF. CDR3 in DNA: TGCAGCGTTGAACTGGACAGGGAAGTAATAGAGACCCAGTACTTC.